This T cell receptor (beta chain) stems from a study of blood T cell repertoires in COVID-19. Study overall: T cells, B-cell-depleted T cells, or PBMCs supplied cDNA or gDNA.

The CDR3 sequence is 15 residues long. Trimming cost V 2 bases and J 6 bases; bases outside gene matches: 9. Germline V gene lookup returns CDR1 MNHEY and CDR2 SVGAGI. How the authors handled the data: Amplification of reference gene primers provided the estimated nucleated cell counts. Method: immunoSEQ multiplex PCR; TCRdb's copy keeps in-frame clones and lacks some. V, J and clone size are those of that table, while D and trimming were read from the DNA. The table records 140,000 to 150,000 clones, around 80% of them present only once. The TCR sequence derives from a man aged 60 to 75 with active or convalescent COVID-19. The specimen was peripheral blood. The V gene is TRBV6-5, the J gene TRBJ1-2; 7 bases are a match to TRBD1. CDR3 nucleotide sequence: TGTGCCAGCAGTTACGGTGACAGGGTAACCGATGGCTACACCTTC. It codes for CASSYGDRVTDGYTF.